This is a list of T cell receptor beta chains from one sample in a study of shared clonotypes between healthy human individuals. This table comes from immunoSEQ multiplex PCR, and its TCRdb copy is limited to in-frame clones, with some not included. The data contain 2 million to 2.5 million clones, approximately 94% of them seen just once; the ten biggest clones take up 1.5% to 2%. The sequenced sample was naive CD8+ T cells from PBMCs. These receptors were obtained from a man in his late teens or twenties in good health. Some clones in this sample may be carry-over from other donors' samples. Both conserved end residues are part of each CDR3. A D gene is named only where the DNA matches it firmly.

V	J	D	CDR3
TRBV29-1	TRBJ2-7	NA	CSVVEHAPRYEQYF
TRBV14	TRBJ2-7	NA	CASSQGAAYEQYF
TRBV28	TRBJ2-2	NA	CASSQWTQNTGELFF
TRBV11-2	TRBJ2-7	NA	CASSPPHAGAPYEQYF
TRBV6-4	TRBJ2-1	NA	CAGIGGGRNKSYNEQFF
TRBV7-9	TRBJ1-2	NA	CASSLGPAYGYTF
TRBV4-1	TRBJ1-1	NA	CASSQGTGTEAFF
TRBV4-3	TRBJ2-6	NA	CASSQDLSRSTFSGANVLTF
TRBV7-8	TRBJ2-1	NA	CASSLFRDLDNEQFF
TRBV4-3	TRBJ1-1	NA	CASSQDRWGLKGEAFF
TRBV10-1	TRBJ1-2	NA	CASSEGRGSGYTF
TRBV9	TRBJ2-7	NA	CASSVRDTSSYEQYF
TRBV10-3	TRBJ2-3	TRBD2	CAISAGTSGNTQYF
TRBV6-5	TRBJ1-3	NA	CASSWGPGNTIYF
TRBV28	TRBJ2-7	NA	CASRARQNTYEQYF
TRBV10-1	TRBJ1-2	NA	CASTNNSNYGYTF
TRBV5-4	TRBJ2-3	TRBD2	CASSLGTVREADTQYF
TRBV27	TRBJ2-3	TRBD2	CASRAGTSGTIGDTQYF
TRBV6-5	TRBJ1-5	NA	CASNPRGYSNQPQHF
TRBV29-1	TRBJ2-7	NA	CSVEEADPYEQYF
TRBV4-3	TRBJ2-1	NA	CASSQAHLGPYNEQFF
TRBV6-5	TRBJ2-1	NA	CASSYPRESSYNEQFF
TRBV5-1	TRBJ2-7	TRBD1	CASSPNVIPGQGLSEQYF
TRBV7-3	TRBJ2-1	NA	CASSSQGGGNEQFF
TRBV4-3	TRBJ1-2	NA	CASSQDPLEGGRYYGYTF
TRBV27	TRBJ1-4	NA	CASSLSWGATNEKLFF
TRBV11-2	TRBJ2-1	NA	CASSPTANEQFF
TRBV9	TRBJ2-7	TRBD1	CASSVGDRSYEQYF
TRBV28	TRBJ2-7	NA	CASSLGGGSNNEQYF
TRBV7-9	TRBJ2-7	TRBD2	CASTPTGTSGTYEQYF
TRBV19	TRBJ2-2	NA	CASSSTGRTGELFF
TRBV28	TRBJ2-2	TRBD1	CASSSRGTGVPGELFF
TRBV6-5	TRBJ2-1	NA	CASLDSRLEGEQFF
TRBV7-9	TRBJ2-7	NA	CASSLGDEQYF
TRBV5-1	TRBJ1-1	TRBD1	CASGQDKNEAFF
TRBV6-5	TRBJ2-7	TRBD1	CASSHRGRSYEQYF
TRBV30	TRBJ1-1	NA	CAWSFNTEAFF
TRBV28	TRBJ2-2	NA	CASSRSQDRNTGELFF
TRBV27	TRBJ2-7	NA	CASSSPQENEQYF
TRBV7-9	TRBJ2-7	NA	CASSHTLGGEQYF
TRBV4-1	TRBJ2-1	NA	CASSQVDNEQFF
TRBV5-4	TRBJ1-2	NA	CASRQVGGRGYTF
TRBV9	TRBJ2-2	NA	CASSGGGRAPGELFF
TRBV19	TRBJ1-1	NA	CASSLGGGRFHEAFF
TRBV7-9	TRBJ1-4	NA	CASSPGAF
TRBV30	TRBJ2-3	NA	CAWSVRYGFGDTQYF
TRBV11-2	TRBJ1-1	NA	CASSSPFGATEAFF
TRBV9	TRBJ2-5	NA	CASSAPPSQETQYF